The present entry profiles one T cell receptor beta chain with its context. No antigen is known for it. No quality values exist for individual bases; no much larger clone is one base distant. The cohort comprised several hundred healthy bone marrow donors. At the time of sampling, all cohort members were nominally healthy, though unrecorded immune exposures were likely present. The donor was CMV seronegative and was included in the group of 352 seronegative cohort members. Every donor gave a peripheral blood sample, and the peripheral blood mononuclear cells from that sample were used for TCR beta sequencing. Genomic DNA was extracted from the blood cell samples with the Qiagen DNeasy Blood Extraction Kit. The germline V gene (reference sequence) specifies MNHEY as CDR1 and SMNVEV as CDR2. Inclusive of the bounding cysteine and phenylalanine, the CDR3 is 15 residues long. Kept here is only the CDR3 DNA, which spans 45 bases and is read in frame from base 1. V is pruned by 0 bases and J by 4 bases, leaving 3 bases of the junction without a gene match.

The library was produced with the immunoSEQ multiplex PCR assay. For the multiplex PCR, a mixture combining 60 forward primers for TCR Vbeta segments and 13 reverse primers for TCR Jbeta segments was used. The CDR3 region of rearranged TCR beta genes was amplified from genomic DNA with a multiplex PCR assay. On the Illumina HiSeq System, the amplified TCR beta libraries were sequenced as 87-base-pair reads. The paper's processing steps were these. A later analysis counted approximately 84 million unique TCR beta chains across the 700 or so repertoires, and some 11 million of these chains were shared by at least two donors. Raw reads were error-corrected and collapsed into unique sequences by a nearest-neighbor algorithm in which closely related sequences were merged to remove PCR and sequencing errors. To assign V, D and J gene segments, CDR3 sequences were aligned to IMGT reference sequences. For a sequence to be retained, a match of at least six nucleotides was required to both a V gene segment and a J gene segment. Rearrangements were classified as productive when the CDR3 lacked stop codons and remained in frame with V and J, and all other rearrangements were classified as non-productive. CDR3 was defined by IMGT convention, running from the second conserved V-encoded cysteine to the conserved J-encoded phenylalanine. The earlier analysis of about 590 of the donors excluded sequences that lacked an unambiguous match to a single V gene segment. An earlier analysis of a few hundred of the donors called V segments functional above 56.7% productive rearrangements and segregating when the between-donor standard deviation exceeded 5%. To diagnose cytomegalovirus status from the catalog of TCR beta chain sequences, a statistical classification framework was built. In a later analysis, V and J genes were assigned by comparing TCR nucleotide sequences against IMGT/GENE-DB human TR gene sequences. Using the TCRdist pipeline, a later analysis assigned CDR3 sequences along with most-parsimonious VDJ recombination scenarios. In a later analysis, each TCR beta chain was defined by its CDR3 amino acid sequence together with its V-gene family, and reads lacking a unique V-gene family were excluded. In a later analysis, 500 to 700 highly shared, low-generation-probability nucleotide sequences were removed to address suspected cross-contamination and a sequencing artifact. In a later analysis, a clonal expansion index was calculated for each public chain from normalized within-repertoire ranks of inferred template counts. In a later analysis, generation probabilities were computed using a VDJ recombination model fitted to out-of-frame rearrangements, and the results were checked against IGoR. A later analysis scored TCR-TCR, TCR-HLA and TCR-CMV co-occurrence with hypergeometric tests, applying a repertoire-size bias correction to TCR pairs. To estimate false discovery rates, a later analysis permuted the HLA or CMV assignments 20 times. In a later analysis, co-occurring TCRs were grouped with DBSCAN, and TCRdist sequence similarity was added when clustering was performed within HLA-allele-positive subsets. Co-occurrence clustering excluded repertoires with fewer than 30,000 or more than 120,000 public chains, plus five with anomalous nucleotide sharing. TCRdb's version of the immuneACCESS table is confined to in-frame rearrangements and falls short of the full clone set. An unresolved V gene accounts for under half of the shortfall where checked; the remainder is of unknown origin. From that table come the V and J calls and clone size; the DNA was used to work out D and trimming. For this sample there are 150,000 to 200,000 clones; around 87% appear just once. The ten largest account for around 0.99% of the sample.

The data originate from a study of cytomegalovirus exposure and HLA in healthy donors (dated by TCRdb to 2017 to 2019). A note on the overall study: In an earlier analysis of under 600 of the donors, 276 Gb of sequence data and approximately 120 million unique TCR beta sequences from approximately 180 million T cells were reported. Four to six DR-DQ haplotypes were handled as single units for association and clustering, since linkage in the cohort was strong. Donor age, sex, ethnicity and CMV serostatus were compiled alongside the repertoire data. High-throughput TCR immunosequencing, statistical association of individual TCRs with disease status, and machine learning were combined to predict cytomegalovirus infection status. Every discovery cohort repertoire had been produced on one sequencing platform. Among approximately 370 genotyped donors of the cohort, an average of approximately 220,000 unique TCR beta nucleotide sequences was sequenced per donor, of which roughly 17% were non-productive. In an earlier analysis of 500 to 650 of the donors, high-throughput TCR beta sequencing was used to judge whether each TCR beta V gene segment behaved as functional or pseudogenic. Typing coverage varied by locus: about 620-630 donors for A, B, C, DRB1 and DQB1; roughly 510 for DQA1; 606 for DPA1; 400 to 480 for DPB1. HLA typing covered class I and class II loci at four-digit resolution. Rather than drawing on any new phenotypic data, the later analysis identified candidate immune exposures from TCR beta sequences and the way those sequences occurred across donors. A separate validation cohort of roughly 130 different subjects was used in addition to the approximately 700-subject first cohort. Roughly 300 gigabases of sequencing data and 78 million or so unique TCR sequences were included in an early release covering over 600 HLA-typed donors. The aim of the study was to test whether cataloging public T cell receptors could identify signatures of past pathogen exposure. A later genetic analysis took genome-wide SNP genotypes for about 65% of the roughly 670 donors and used that subset as a discovery cohort. Of the approximately 370 genotyped donors, approximately 81% were placed in the genetic ancestry cluster associated with self-reported Caucasian donors. The study used immunosequencing to profile the T cell repertoires of around 600 subjects and linked those repertoires to cytomegalovirus serostatus. To study patterns of TCR occurrence, a later analysis re-analyzed previously published TCR beta repertoires from more than 550 donors and added high-resolution HLA genotyping.

The full study reports these points: The earlier analysis of fewer than 750 of the donors excluded approximately 17 rarely observed V segments, including chromosome 9 orphons, because counts were too low. The presence/absence analyses assumed that sequencing depth was roughly uniform across donors, and that assumption may not be true. In vitro tests confirmed that three of the cytomegalovirus-associated TCR beta chains recognize cytomegalovirus antigens. According to a later analysis, parvovirus B19, influenza, CMV and Epstein-Barr virus appeared linked to several top co-occurrence clusters. According to a later analysis, TCR association rates differed among HLA loci, with DRB1 alleles showing the most associated TCRs and HLA-C alleles showing the fewest. In a later analysis, most CMV-associated TCR beta chains were found to appear HLA-restricted, with HLA associations seemingly driven largely by CMV exposure. Strong co-occurrence of HLA alleles, especially DR and DQ, made assigning TCR associations to individual alleles difficult. The cohort was sequenced for TCR beta chains only, and without alpha or paired-chain data the features that could be detected were limited. In both the original and validation cohorts, the classifier was reported to diagnose cytomegalovirus status with high specificity and sensitivity. A total of fewer than 200 TCR beta chains were listed by the study as associated with cytomegalovirus. The 87-base-pair reads could not distinguish some IMGT-functional V segments, including TRBV6-2 and TRBV6-3, so those segments were excluded. At a false discovery rate of 0.05, a later analysis linked 15,000 to 20,000 TCR beta sequences to specific HLA alleles. A later genetic analysis associated a missense DCLRE1C variant with V-gene and J-gene trimming of TCR beta chains, and an independent cohort replicated the association. Most TCR sequences were observed very rarely across donors, whereas some public TCRs were present in many individuals. A further reported finding was that TCR beta sequences accurately predicted the HLA-A and HLA-B alleles for most subjects in the first cohort. The authors suggested that the approach could potentially be extended to other disease states and immunological phenotypes. In an earlier analysis of approximately 590 of the donors, most TCR beta V segments appeared in productive rearrangements about 87% or about 30% of the time, broadly matching IMGT annotations. Compared with equally common non-associated chains, HLA-associated TCR beta chains in a later analysis were more clonally expanded and had lower generation probabilities. Linkage disequilibrium might explain the correlated functional status among segregating V segments, but an unknown experimental factor could not be ruled out. According to a later genetic analysis, donors in an Asian-associated ancestry cluster had fewer N-insertions in productive TCRs than the approximately 690-donor mean. Because HLA typing was missing for some donors at each locus, association tests included only the typed subset. The sequencing pipeline was judged likely to have produced a cluster of highly shared sequence variants as a technical artifact. CMV serostatus was the only immune exposure information available for the cohort.

The chain is encoded by TRBV27 joined to TRBJ2-5; TRBD2 agrees with 9 junctional bases. Sequencing input: PBMCs. The receptor was derived from a boy aged 2 to 9 in good health and CMV-seronegative. The nucleotide sequence reads TGTGCCAGCAGTTTATCGACTAGCGGTCGAGAGACCCAGTACTTC. The translation is CASSLSTSGRETQYF.